The clone carrying this T cell receptor beta chain appeared a few times. Its specificity is unknown. The germline CDR1 and CDR2 sequences are DFQATT and SNEGSKA (reference sequence). Trimming cost V 0 bases and J 0 bases, with 3 bases left between them. CDR3 size: 13 residues. Specified treatment: approximately 10-day PBMC culture with coronavirus spike peptide pools or control peptides (ViraFEST assay). This entry belongs to a study of vaccination and CD4 T cells after COVID-19. Study-wide context: Stimulation of cells relied on overlapping spike peptides derived from SARS-CoV-2, HCoV-NL63, HCoV-OC43 and HCoV-229E.

With the Oncomine TCR Beta short-read assay, DNA from cultured CD4+ T cells was sequenced. TCRdb re-derived calls from the PCR reads in MiXCR, one entry per CDR3 protein. The sample has about 14,000 distinct CDR3 sequences; about 29% are singletons. The TCR comes from a human donor with COVID-19. Source material: cultured CD4+ T cells from blood. V and J are TRBV20-1 and TRBJ2-4; unclear D gene. The CDR3 DNA sequence: TGCAGTGCTAGAGAGCCAGCCAAAAACATTCAGTACTTC. Amino acids: CSAREPAKNIQYF.